This TCR beta chain originates from a study of regulatory T cells in long-lasting Graves disease (dated by TCRdb to the early 2020s). Some background on the complete study: Persistent Graves' disease meant more than 5 years of antithyroid drug treatment with TSH receptor autoantibodies that stayed positive. The study was conducted in China and was registered as a clinical trial. In the clinical cohort, patients with persistent Graves' disease had used antithyroid drugs for an average of about 9.4 years. Peripheral blood TCR sequencing and RNA sequencing compared persistent Graves' disease patients with newly diagnosed Graves' disease patients. A total of approximately 35 samples underwent TCR sequencing: approximately 13 from persistent and roughly 20 from newly diagnosed Graves' disease patients. Overall study outcomes, separate from this receptor: Peripheral blood alone was examined, since thyroid tissue, which constituted the primary lesion, could not be accessed. As a limitation, the authors acknowledged that the small sample size may reduce accuracy. Persistent disease showed preferential use of TRBV28, TRBJ1-2 and TRBJ2-5, whereas newly diagnosed disease favored TRBV20-1 and TRBJ2-1. Only the TCR beta chain was sequenced and analyzed. Patients with persistent disease shared more public clonotypes (around 2,500) than newly diagnosed patients did (around 980). Compared with newly diagnosed patients, persistent Graves' disease patients had lower TCR Shannon entropy and fewer highly expanded clones, which suggests clonal expansion.

The sample's time point, from its label and the paper: persistent/refractory GD, antithyroid drugs over 5 years with positive TRAb. RNA was extracted from PBMCs in TRIzol for both TCR sequencing and RNA sequencing. The diagnosis of Graves' disease was made according to American Thyroid Association guidelines. Recruitment of patients was carried out at an endocrinology department in Xi'an, China. Each patient gave about 10 milliliters of peripheral blood, collected in an EDTA anticoagulant tube. Ficoll Paque Plus density gradient separation was used to isolate PBMCs, and no further T cell sorting was performed. An Agilent 2100 Bioanalyzer and agarose gel were used to check RNA quality, while a NanoDrop 2000 measured RNA concentration. This clonotype has more than one count but fewer than ten. Its antigen remains unidentified. Per-base qualities were not stored, and no clone one base away is much larger.

Libraries were made using multiplex PCR. The sequencer listed for this sample is Illumina HiSeq 4000. TCR beta libraries were built with iRepertoire HTBI primers and Arm-PCR amplification of CDR3 regions. PCR products were gel purified before sequencing. The published analysis was carried out like this. Gene usage analysis of CDR3 amino acid clonotypes used the approximately 62 TRBV and 14 TRBJ segments found across samples. COPE and FqMerger were used to merge the filtered high-quality paired reads into contigs. BLAST was used to align contigs to IMGT TRBV, TRBD and TRBJ reference genes, and CDR3 was defined according to IMGT. Any clonotype with a frequency above 0.1% was counted as a highly expanded clone. Shannon entropy served as the measure of repertoire diversity, while the Gini coefficient captured V-J evenness. A clonotype found in more than one individual was treated as public. TCRdb passed the public sequencing reads through fastp at Q25 and MiXCR, retaining productive beta sequences. Records with the same CDR3 protein are collapsed into one entry carrying the most frequent genes and DNA. The V and J calls and clone size are TCRdb's, not the authors'. Recorded for this sample are 310,000 or so distinct CDR3 sequences; about 20% of them occurred a single time. Just under 30% of the sample comes from the top ten.

Inclusive of the bounding cysteine and phenylalanine, the CDR3 is 16 residues long. The retained sequence is limited to the CDR3, 48 bases, with the frame set at the first base. According to the germline V gene, CDR1 reads SGHAT and CDR2 reads FQNNGV. The junction shows trimming of 4 bases on V and 4 bases on J, and the gene matches do not reach 12 bases of it. This clonotype originated in a female donor with Graves disease. The specimen comprised peripheral blood mononuclear cells (PBMCs), sampled when the disease was refractory, from a patient treated with antithyroid drugs. The chain uses TRBV11-2 and TRBJ1-1, with TRBD1 identical over 7 junction bases. The CDR3 sequence is CASSSGTVERGTEAFF. In nucleotides, the sequence is TGTGCCAGCAGCTCCGGGACAGTGGAAAGGGGCACTGAAGCTTTCTTT.